This T cell receptor (beta chain) appears in the sequencing data of a study of cytomegalovirus exposure and HLA in healthy donors. Study conclusions and caveats: Most TCR sequences proved rare, with some public TCRs found in many donors.

A multiplex PCR was run with 60 Vbeta primers and 13 Jbeta primers. The protocol was immunoSEQ multiplex PCR, while the TCRdb copy is restricted to in-frame clones and leaves out a portion. The sample holds about 170,000 clones, around 68% seen once. Germline-derived CDR1 and CDR2 are SGHRS and YFSETQ. The CDR3 consists of 14 residues. V lost 4 bases to trimming and J lost 6 bases; unmatched junction nucleotides: 7. Turning to this clone: Its antigen is undetermined.

The rearrangement links TRBV5-1 to TRBJ1-1; 9 bases map to TRBD1. This TCR came from a man aged 35 to 55 in good health and CMV-seronegative. The specimen sequenced was PBMCs. The CDR3 DNA reads TGCGCCAGCAGCCCGGGACAGGGCATCGCTGAAGCTTTCTTT. Its protein product is CASSPGQGIAEAFF. The full variable domain, its missing parts supplied by reference TRBV5-1 and TRBJ1-1, is KAGVTQTPRYLIKTRGQQVTLSCSPISGHRSVSWYQQTPGQGLQFLFEYFSETQRNKGNFPGRFSGRQFSNSRSEMNVSTLELGDSALYLCASSPGQGIAEAFFGQGTRLTVV.